The clone carrying this T cell receptor (beta chain) was seen a handful of times. The sample is drawn from a study of blood T cell repertoires in COVID-19. Looking at the study overall: Specimens from acute and convalescent COVID-19 originated in the United States, Italy and Spain. The cDNA or gDNA used as material had been derived from T cells, B-cell-depleted T cells, or PBMCs.

Per the original data handling: Using reference gene primer amplification, nucleated cell counts were estimated. Repertoires were generated with immunoSEQ multiplex PCR, while TCRdb's copy carries only in-frame clones and drops some. V, J and clone size reflect that table, while D and trimming were determined from the DNA. Of about 170,000 clones in the sample, approximately 88% are singletons; the top ten hold around an eighth. V shed 5 bases, J shed 2 bases, and the junction held 3 bases outside the gene matches. CDR3 length: 17 residues. Germline loops: CDR1 SGHTA, CDR2 FQGNSA. This chain joins TRBV7-2 and TRBJ2-4, with 16 bases lining up with TRBD2. Input material: peripheral blood. This receptor was taken from a man between 18 and 29 years old with active or convalescent COVID-19. CDR3 bases: TGTGCCAGCAGCCCGGGACTAGCGGGAGGGACCAAAAACATTCAGTACTTC. This gives the protein CASSPGLAGGTKNIQYF.